The source of this TCR beta chain is a study of blood T cell repertoires in COVID-19. Study details: Acute and convalescent COVID-19 samples came from the United States, Italy and Spain.

The CDR3 contains 13 residues. Trimming shortened V by 0 bases and J by 4 bases, and 7 bases separated the two germline ends. Germline V gene sequence: CDR1 LGHNA, CDR2 YSLEER. Assignment of participants to cohorts was predicated upon participant-reported clinical history. How the authors handled the data: Using reference gene primer amplification, nucleated cell counts were estimated. Produced via immunoSEQ multiplex PCR; TCRdb's table is partial and in-frame only. That table is the source of V, J and clone size, and D and trimming were worked out from the DNA. The sample includes around 190,000 clones, 75% to 85% of them seen just once.

The sample taken for sequencing was PBMCs or T cells enriched from blood (not recorded which). The chain couples TRBV4-3 to TRBJ2-7; no firm D call. The clonotype originates from a woman aged 50 to 65 with acute COVID-19. As DNA, the CDR3 is TGCGCCAGCAGCCAAGACAGAATTTACGAGCAGTACGTC. Translating it yields CASSQDRIYEQYV.